The 10 T cell receptor beta chains in this list originate from one sample, sequenced in a study of T-cell reconstitution after alpha-beta-depleted transplantation in children. Unique molecular identifiers tagged the TCRbeta library. TCRdb re-analysed the PCR reads in MiXCR, keeping a single row per CDR3 protein. The profile shows roughly 200,000 distinct CDR3 sequences, around 9.2% of them singletons. The material sequenced was PBMCs, mostly from graft donor cells, taken 360 days after TCRalphabeta/CD19-depleted stem cell transplant. The origin of the receptors is a male patient aged 2 to 10 who had a stem cell transplant for acute myeloid leukemia, so the T cells may come from the graft donor.

V gene TRBV4-1 combines with J gene TRBJ2-7; TRBD1 matches 7 bases. V shed 6 bases, J shed 1 base, and the junction held 9 bases outside the gene matches. The germline CDR1 and CDR2 sequences are MGHRA and YSYEKL. The CDR3 length is 15 residues. The CDR3 reads CASSRTGDTSYEQYF. In DNA, the CDR3 is TGCGCCAGCAGTCGCACAGGGGATACATCCTACGAGCAGTACTTC.

This clonotype is categorized as medium-sized. The genes are TRBV20-1 and TRBJ2-4, with D perhaps TRBD1 (6 bases). This CDR3 contains 14 residues. The V gene's germline CDR1 is DFQATT and CDR2 SNEGSKA (reference sequence). V was pared by 6 bases and J by 0 bases, with 12 bases between. CDR3 amino acids: CSAEDRLAKNIQYF. In DNA, the CDR3 is TGCAGTGCAGAGGACAGATTAGCCAAAAACATTCAGTACTTC.

This chain connects TRBV5-1 to TRBJ2-4, with TRBD1 identical over 7 bases. Looked up from germline, CDR1 is SGHRS and CDR2 is YFSETQ. V lost 0 bases and J lost 4; bases outside the gene matches: 4. CDR3 length equals 15 residues. The CDR3 sequence is CASSLEETGKNIQYF. DNA of the CDR3: TGCGCCAGCAGCTTGGAAGAGACAGGGAAAAACATTCAGTACTTC. The full variable domain, rest sourced from reference TRBV5-1 and TRBJ2-4, is KAGVTQTPRYLIKTRGQQVTLSCSPISGHRSVSWYQQTPGQGLQFLFEYFSETQRNKGNFPGRFSGRQFSNSRSEMNVSTLELGDSALYLCASSLEETGKNIQYFGAGTRLSVL.

The rearrangement links TRBV5-1 to TRBJ2-2, with TRBD1 matching 7 bases. V lost 2 bases and J lost 7; bases outside the gene matches: 5. CDR1 and CDR2 from the germline V gene are SGHRS and YFSETQ. The CDR3 covers 14 residues. This CDR3 is CASSFDREGGELFF. The CDR3 nucleotides read TGCGCCAGCAGCTTCGACAGGGAAGGCGGGGAGCTGTTTTTT.

This clonotype was seen a few times. The chain employs TRBV15 and TRBJ1-2; the D gene is possibly TRBD1 (6 bases). CDR1 and CDR2 (germline): LNHNV, YYDKDF (reference sequence). V was pared by 10 bases and J by 0 bases, with 18 bases between. The CDR3 loop spans 15 amino acids. CDR3 region: CAIPRGDISNYGYTF. In nucleotides, the CDR3 is TGTGCCATCCCCCGGGGGGACATCTCTAACTATGGCTACACCTTC.

This clonotype occurred many times. The rearrangement links TRBV7-2 to TRBJ2-7; D ambiguous. Germline CDR1 SGHTA, CDR2 FQGNSA. The CDR3 extends over 17 amino acids. Trimming left V 0 bases short and J 4 bases short, with 19 bases between. CDR3 in amino acids: CASSLATAIRSRYEQYF. In nucleotides, the CDR3 is TGTGCCAGCAGCTTAGCTACGGCTATAAGGAGCCGGTACGAGCAGTACTTC.

This rearrangement joins TRBV12-3 or TRBV12-4 to TRBJ2-7, with D unresolved. Trimming removed 2 bases at V and 0 bases at J, with 8 bases between. The CDR3 totals 14 residues. CDR3 bases: TGTGCCAGCAGTTTAACCGACAACTCCTACGAGCAGTACTTC. The encoded protein is CASSLTDNSYEQYF.

This clonotype was counted at least ten times. V and J are TRBV12-3 or TRBV12-4 and TRBJ2-5; no clear D. This CDR3 has 12 amino acids. The V and J ends lost 5 bases and 0 bases respectively, with 4 bases between them. The DNA of the CDR3 is TGTGCCAGCAGTAGCGACCAAGAGACCCAGTACTTC. It codes for CASSSDQETQYF.

This clonotype was detected a few times. This chain joins TRBV7-2 and TRBJ2-3; TRBD1 aligns across 10 bases. The V gene end was trimmed by 7 bases and the J gene end by 4 bases; junction bases not matched to a gene: 5. The CDR3 covers 14 residues. Germline V gene sequence: CDR1 SGHTA, CDR2 FQGNSA. The CDR3 DNA reads TGTGCCAGCACGGGACAGGGGAGGGCAGATACGCAGTATTTT. This encodes CASTGQGRADTQYF.

The chain combines TRBV6-5 with TRBJ2-1, with 7 nucleotides matching TRBD1. V lost 4 bases to trimming and J lost 2 bases; unmatched junction nucleotides: 5. CDR1 MNHEY and CDR2 SVGAGI come from the germline V gene. The CDR3 spans 15 residues. The CDR3 DNA reads TGTGCCAGCAGTTTACAGGGGCCTACCTACAATGAGCAGTTCTTC. Its translation: CASSLQGPTYNEQFF.